These 18 T cell receptor beta chains came from one sample sequenced in a study of control samples from healthy donors and cancer patients. This table comes from immunoSEQ multiplex PCR, and its TCRdb copy is limited to in-frame clones, with some not included. The sample lists over 150,000 clones; almost 90% were seen once. Sequencing input: blood. These receptors were taken from a woman aged 45 to 65 in good health.

Details on this clone: A read error may produce the germline difference seen at one junction end. The chain joins TRBV7-2 to TRBJ1-6, with a tentative D call TRBD1 (6 bases). Germline CDR1 SGHTA, CDR2 FQGNSA. The CDR3 spans 13 residues. As DNA, the CDR3 is TGTGCCAGCAGCCCGAGCCAGACAGGACGCGTAGACTTT. This encodes CASSPSQTGRVDF.

The J gene is TRBJ1-1, the V gene TRBV7-3, with D perhaps matching TRBD1 (5 bases). V was pared by 8 bases and J by 11 bases, with 18 bases between. The CDR3 runs to 12 residues. CDR1 is SGHTA, CDR2 FQGTGA, per germline. In nucleotides, the CDR3 is TGTGCCAGCCAAGGAGGGGAGGCGGGGGCTTTCTTT. It codes for CASQGGEAGAFF.

This clone came up a few times. V is TRBV12-5 and J is TRBJ2-3; possibly TRBD1 for D (5 bases). Trimming shortened V by 8 bases and J by 10 bases, and 13 bases separated the two germline ends. This CDR3 has 11 residues. CDR1 and CDR2 (germline): LGHNT, FRNRAP. The CDR3 sequence is CASRGTQAQYF. The DNA for the CDR3 is TGTGCTAGTCGTGGAACACAGGCGCAGTATTTT.

This rearrangement joins TRBV9 to TRBJ1-1, with TRBD1 as a possible D gene (5 bases). Trimming took off 4 bases at V and 2 bases at J, with 9 bases between the two ends. The CDR3 is 13 amino acids. Germline values: CDR1 SGDLS, CDR2 YYNGEE. CDR3 nucleotide sequence: TGTGCCAGCAGCAGGGACGCCAACACTGAAGCTTTCTTT. Encoded protein: CASSRDANTEAFF.

The chain combines TRBV6-5 with TRBJ1-2; TRBD1 matches at 9 bases. This CDR3 is 14 amino acids long. Looked up from germline, CDR1 is MNHEY and CDR2 is SVGAGI. J lost 6 bases, V lost 2 bases, and 4 bases had no gene match. The CDR3 region has the DNA TGTGCCAGCAGTTACATGGGGACAGGGAATGGCTACACCTTC. It specifies CASSYMGTGNGYTF.

V and J are TRBV10-3 and TRBJ1-1; the D gene is possibly TRBD1 (5 bases). The CDR3 spans 19 residues. Germline-derived CDR1 and CDR2 are ENHRY and SYGVKD. Trimming shortened V by 6 bases and J by 6 bases, and 32 bases separated the two germline ends. Written as DNA, the CDR3 is TGTGCCATCAGAGAGGGGCGGGCGTCTAAGGGAATAAGGGATTCTGAAGCTTTCTTT. Its translation: CAIREGRASKGIRDSEAFF.

The chain links TRBV9 to TRBJ1-3, with D perhaps matching TRBD1 (6 bases). The V end lost 1 base, the J end lost 4 bases, and 21 bases lay between the germline ends. The CDR3 consists of 18 residues. Germline CDR1 reads SGDLS; CDR2 reads YYNGEE. CDR3 bases: TGTGCCAGCAGCGTATACCGGGACACCGGCCAAAAAGGAAACACCATATATTTT. It codes for CASSVYRDTGQKGNTIYF.

This clone was recorded a few times. The rearrangement uses TRBV29-1 and TRBJ1-2; D not certain. Trimming pared 5 bases from V and 4 bases from J, leaving 8 bases between. The CDR3 consists of 11 residues. The V gene's germline CDR1 is SQVTM and CDR2 ANQGSEA. This CDR3 reads CSVLSAYGYTF. The CDR3 DNA sequence: TGCAGCGTTTTGTCGGCCTATGGCTACACCTTC.

V and J are TRBV6-5 and TRBJ1-5; 9 bases align to TRBD1. Germline V CDR1 and CDR2: MNHEY, SVGAGI. The CDR3 consists of 15 residues. Trimming at V came to 6 bases and at J to 2 bases, leaving 5 bases not matched to a gene. The CDR3 protein is CASRQTGGRNQPQHF. The DNA of the CDR3 is TGTGCCAGCAGACAGACAGGGGGACGCAATCAGCCCCAGCATTTT.

The rearrangement links TRBV28 to TRBJ1-5; D gene uncertain. The V end lost 8 bases, the J end lost 4 bases, and 12 bases lay between the germline ends. In germline, CDR1 is MDHEN, CDR2 SYDVKM. CDR3 length equals 13 residues. CDR3 residues: CASCQRPNQPQHF. CDR3 DNA: TGTGCCAGCTGCCAGCGCCCTAATCAGCCCCAGCATTTT.

The CDR3 region has the DNA TGTGCCAGCAGCGTTGCCCCACGCTCTGGAAACACCATATATTTT. Residues: CASSVAPRSGNTIYF. The J gene is TRBJ1-3, the V gene TRBV9; no reliable D call. Per germline, CDR1 SGDLS and CDR2 YYNGEE. V lost 2 bases, J lost 0 bases, and 9 bases lay in between. The length of the CDR3 is 15 residues.

The chain has TRBV20-1 and TRBJ2-7; the match to TRBD1 covers 10 bases. Trimming cost V 3 bases and J 6 bases; bases outside gene matches: 5. The CDR3 runs 13 residues. Germline CDR1 reads DFQATT; CDR2 reads SNEGSKA (reference sequence). The CDR3 loop is CSASRQGASEQYF. CDR3 nucleotides: TGCAGTGCTAGTAGACAGGGGGCCTCCGAGCAGTACTTC.

V usage is TRBV28 and J usage is TRBJ2-3; no firm D call. Germline assignment: CDR1 MDHEN and CDR2 SYDVKM. This CDR3 comprises 17 residues. V dropped 5 bases and J dropped 2 bases, with 20 bases sitting between them. CDR3 nucleotide sequence: TGTGCCAGCAGTCCTCGGAACCCGCAGGAGTTCACAGATACGCAGTATTTT. As protein: CASSPRNPQEFTDTQYF. Filled out from reference TRBV28 and TRBJ2-3, the complete variable domain reads DVKVTQSSRYLVKRTGEKVFLECVQDMDHENMFWYRQDPGLGLRLIYFSYDVKMKEKGDIPEGYSVSREKKERFSLILESASTNQTSMYLCASSPRNPQEFTDTQYFGPGTRLTVL.

This chain links TRBV7-9 with TRBJ1-1; TRBD1 agrees at 8 bases. The CDR3 spans 14 residues. The V and J ends lost 5 bases and 4 bases, in that order; junction bases with no gene match: 6. CDR1 is SEHNR and CDR2 is FQNEAQ in the germline V gene (reference sequence). CDR3 nucleotides: TGTGCCAGCAGCCAAACGACAGGGGTCACTGAAGCTTTCTTT. The encoded protein is CASSQTTGVTEAFF.

This CDR3 reads CASSLIPGEKLFF. CDR3 DNA sequence: TGTGCCAGCAGCCTCATACCAGGTGAAAAACTGTTTTTT. The genes are TRBV7-3 and TRBJ1-4; unclear D gene. This CDR3 spans 13 amino acids. The germline V gene encodes CDR1 SGHTA and CDR2 FQGTGA. The V end was cut by 5 bases, the J end by 7 bases, with 11 bases between.

V is TRBV7-2 and J is TRBJ2-7; D ambiguous. The CDR3 totals 12 residues. The ends were cut back, 5 bases at V and 2 bases at J, with 7 bases in the middle. Germline V gene sequence: CDR1 SGHTA, CDR2 FQGNSA. The CDR3: CASSRSTYEQYF. The CDR3 DNA reads TGTGCCAGCAGCCGTTCTACCTACGAGCAGTACTTC.

The chain uses TRBV6-2 or TRBV6-3 and TRBJ2-3, with 13 bases matching TRBD2. The CDR3 has 15 residues. With 6 bases clipped from V and 5 bases from J, the junction kept 5 bases outside the gene matches. The germline V gene has CDR1 MNHEY and CDR2 SVGEGT. CDR3 region: CASSGWTSGGDTQYF. The CDR3 region has the DNA TGTGCCAGCAGCGGATGGACTAGCGGGGGAGATACGCAGTATTTT.

The V gene is TRBV6-2 or TRBV6-3, the J gene TRBJ1-2; D gene uncertain. The germline CDR1 and CDR2 sequences are MNHEY and SVGEGT. V was clipped by 4 bases and J by 5 bases, with 8 bases between them. The CDR3 runs 12 residues. The CDR3 nucleotides are TGTGCCAGCAGTTCGGGGTCATATGGCTACACCTTC. Its protein is CASSSGSYGYTF.